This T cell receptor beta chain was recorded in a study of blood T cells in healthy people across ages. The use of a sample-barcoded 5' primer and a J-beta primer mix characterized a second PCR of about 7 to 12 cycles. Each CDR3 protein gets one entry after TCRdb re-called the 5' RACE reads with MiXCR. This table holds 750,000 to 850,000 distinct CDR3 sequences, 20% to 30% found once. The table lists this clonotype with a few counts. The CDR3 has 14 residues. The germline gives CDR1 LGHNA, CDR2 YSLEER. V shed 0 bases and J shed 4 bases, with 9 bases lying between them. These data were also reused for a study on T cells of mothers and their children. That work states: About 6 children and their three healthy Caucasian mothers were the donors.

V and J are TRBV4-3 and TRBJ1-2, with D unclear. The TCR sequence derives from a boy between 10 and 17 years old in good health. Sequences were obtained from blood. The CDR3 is CASSQEWASYGYTF. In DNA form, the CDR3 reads TGCGCCAGCAGCCAAGAGTGGGCTAGCTATGGCTACACCTTC.